A selection of T cell receptor beta chains follows, all from one sample in a study of breast tumors, draining lymph nodes, adjacent tissues. TCRdb re-derived calls from the multiplex PCR reads in MiXCR, one entry per CDR3 protein. The sample includes 200,000 to 300,000 distinct CDR3 sequences, 30% to 35% of them seen just once. The sequenced material came from axillary lymph node tissue. Receptor source: a female donor with breast cancer. Some clones in this sample may be carry-over from other donors' samples. The CDR3 runs from the conserved cysteine through the conserved F or W. The D gene is left open where the match is weak. For some rows the clone size is stated as once, few or many, or as a class when expanded; others skip it.

many,TRBJ2-3,14,TRBD2,TRBV20-1,CSAGTSGEADTQYF,TGCAGTGCTGGGACTAGCGGAGAAGCAGATACGCAGTATTTT
few,TRBJ1-1,12,.,TRBV29-1,CSGLSGDTEAFF,TGCAGCGGTCTCAGTGGGGACACTGAAGCTTTCTTT
.,TRBJ2-1,14,.,TRBV3-1,CASSQGVGLSKQFF,TGTGCCAGCAGCCAAGGCGTTGGGCTCAGTAAGCAGTTCTTC
many,TRBJ2-7,14,.,TRBV6-6,CASSKGLPSYEQYF,TGTGCCAGCAGTAAGGGACTGCCGTCCTACGAGCAGTACTTC
many,TRBJ2-5,13,.,TRBV20-1,CSAREDLLETQYF,TGCAGTGCTAGGGAGGACTTGTTAGAGACCCAGTACTTC
many,TRBJ1-6,16,TRBD1,TRBV20-1,CSVRTTGTGGNSPLHF,TGCAGTGTAAGAACCACCGGGACAGGGGGGAATTCACCCCTCCACTTT
few,TRBJ2-7,13,.,TRBV3-1,CASSQVRGHEQYF,TGTGCCAGCAGCCAAGTCCGGGGGCACGAGCAGTACTTC
.,TRBJ2-7,14,.,TRBV19,CASSIPITRNEQYF,TGTGCCAGTAGTATTCCCATTACGAGGAACGAGCAGTACTTC
.,TRBJ2-3,14,TRBD2,TRBV11-2,CASSLGTTTDTQCF,TGTGCCAGCAGCCTCGGGACTACCACAGATACGCAGTGTTTT
many,TRBJ2-5,15,TRBD2,TRBV20-1,CSVVVLAGGLETQYF,TGCAGTGTCGTCGTTCTAGCGGGAGGTTTGGAGACCCAGTACTTC
.,TRBJ1-1,12,.,TRBV10-2,CASGQMNTEAFF,TGCGCCAGCGGACAGATGAACACTGAAGCTTTCTTT
.,TRBJ2-5,20,.,TRBV7-2,CASSFYICSATTGRGETQYF,.
many,TRBJ2-3,11,.,TRBV11-3,CASELRDTQYF,TGTGCCAGCGAGCTAAGAGATACGCAGTATTTT
many,TRBJ1-3,18,.,TRBV5-1,CASSLQDSSGSSGNTIYF,TGCGCCAGCAGTTTACAGGATAGTAGTGGGTCCTCTGGAAACACCATATATTTT
many,TRBJ2-5,17,.,TRBV4-1,CASSRSLVLDRGETQYF,TGCGCCAGCAGCCGAAGCCTGGTACTAGATCGGGGCGAGACCCAGTACTTC
many,TRBJ1-4,16,.,TRBV20-1,CSARDGARALGEKLFF,TGCAGTGCTAGAGATGGAGCTCGCGCCCTGGGTGAAAAACTGTTTTTT
.,TRBJ1-2,16,TRBD1,TRBV18,CASSPLYGQENYGYTF,TGTGCCAGCTCACCCCTGTACGGACAGGAGAACTATGGCTACACCTTC
few,TRBJ1-1,12,.,TRBV29-1,CSVELGITEAFF,TGCAGCGTTGAGTTGGGGATCACTGAAGCTTTCTTT
many,TRBJ1-2,14,TRBD1,TRBV6-5,CASSAPGQGPGYTF,TGTGCCAGCAGTGCACCGGGACAGGGTCCTGGCTACACCTTC
.,TRBJ2-5,14,.,TRBV30,CAWSRGLGGETQYF,TGTGCCTGGAGCCGAGGGTTAGGGGGAGAGACCCAGTACTTC
.,TRBJ1-5,14,.,TRBV12-3/TRBV12-4,CASSFLGGNQLQHF,TGTGCCAGCAGTTTCCTTGGGGGCAATCAGCTCCAGCATTTT
.,TRBJ2-2,15,TRBD1,TRBV6-1,CASSHYRGSAEELFF,TGTGCCAGCAGTCACTACAGGGGATCCGCCGAGGAGCTGTTTTTT
few,TRBJ1-1,13,.,TRBV19,CASSMKVGTEAFF,TGTGCCAGTAGTATGAAGGTGGGCACTGAAGCTTTCTTT
many,TRBJ2-1,15,TRBD2,TRBV5-1,CASSSRTSDLQEQFF,TGCGCCAGCAGCTCGAGGACTAGCGACCTTCAAGAGCAGTTCTTC
.,TRBJ2-3,12,.,TRBV29-1,CSVNHSTDTQYF,TGCAGCGTGAATCACAGCACAGATACGCAGTATTTT
few,TRBJ1-1,15,.,TRBV4-2,CASSPTQGTNTEAFF,TGTGCCAGCAGCCCAACCCAGGGGACGAACACTGAAGCTTTCTTT
many,TRBJ2-7,19,TRBD1,TRBV11-2,CASRQIRDRGQKHSYEQYF,TGTGCCAGCAGACAAATCCGGGACAGGGGCCAGAAACACAGCTACGAGCAGTACTTC
many,TRBJ2-1,13,.,TRBV9,CASSVRLADEQFF,TGTGCCAGCAGCGTAAGGTTGGCCGATGAGCAGTTCTTC
many,TRBJ2-3,16,.,TRBV6-4,CASTRHRLETTDTQYF,TGTGCCAGCACCCGGCACCGTCTAGAGACCACAGATACGCAGTATTTT
.,TRBJ2-1,11,.,TRBV6-6,CASGPYNEQFF,TGTGCCAGCGGGCCTTACAATGAGCAGTTCTTC
many,TRBJ1-2,13,.,TRBV19,CASSFQLNYGYTF,TGTGCCAGTAGTTTCCAACTCAACTATGGCTACACCTTC
many,TRBJ2-3,15,.,TRBV5-4,CASSLEVRPTDTQYF,TGTGCCAGCAGCTTGGAGGTGCGGCCCACAGATACGCAGTATTTT
few,TRBJ2-7,14,.,TRBV6-1,CASRRSGLSYEQYF,TGTGCCAGCAGAAGATCAGGACTCTCCTACGAGCAGTACTTC
many,TRBJ2-7,15,.,TRBV20-1,CSARDLSGSPYEQYF,TGCAGTGCTAGAGATCTGAGCGGGTCTCCCTACGAGCAGTACTTC
many,TRBJ1-2,16,.,TRBV25-1,CASSAGGRTPVGGYTF,TGTGCCAGCAGTGCGGGGGGGCGAACGCCCGTGGGTGGCTACACCTTC
many,TRBJ2-1,15,.,TRBV7-8,CASSPRLVVDNEQFF,TGTGCCAGCAGCCCGCGACTAGTCGTCGACAATGAGCAGTTCTTC
.,TRBJ2-3,12,.,TRBV6-1,CASSEWVPGQYF,TGTGCCAGCAGTGAATGGGTTCCTGGGCAGTATTTT
.,TRBJ2-3,20,.,TRBV20-1,CSARGGGELTPQSRPDTQYF,TGCAGTGCTAGAGGGGGGGGCGAGCTGACACCGCAATCTCGGCCAGATACGCAGTATTTT
many,TRBJ2-7,13,.,TRBV7-8,CASSRDVSYEQYF,TGTGCCAGCTCCAGGGATGTCTCCTACGAGCAGTACTTC
many,TRBJ2-7,13,.,TRBV11-2,CAAPPRGVGEQYF,TGTGCCGCGCCCCCGAGGGGGGTCGGTGAGCAGTACTTC
.,TRBJ2-5,13,TRBD1,TRBV20-1,CSATGTGNETQYF,TGCAGTGCTACCGGGACAGGGAATGAGACCCAGTACTTC
many,TRBJ1-5,15,TRBD1,TRBV7-6,CASSLGTGGFQPQHF,TGTGCCAGCAGCCTTGGGACAGGGGGCTTTCAGCCCCAGCATTTT
many,TRBJ2-7,16,TRBD2,TRBV9,CASSAFGTSASYEQYF,TGTGCCAGCAGCGCATTCGGGACTAGCGCTTCCTACGAGCAGTACTTC
many,TRBJ2-7,13,TRBD2,TRBV20-1,CSAHGTSGYEQYF,TGCAGTGCTCACGGGACTAGCGGCTACGAGCAGTACTTC
many,TRBJ1-2,16,.,TRBV5-1,CASSPRAGAHNYGYTF,TGCGCCAGCAGCCCACGGGCGGGGGCGCACAACTATGGCTACACCTTC
.,TRBJ2-1,15,.,TRBV20-1,CSARGTTDSSNEQFF,TGCAGTGCTAGAGGGACGACCGACTCCTCCAATGAGCAGTTCTTC
once,TRBJ2-5,13,.,TRBV12-3/TRBV12-4,CASSLFVRETQYF,TGTGCCAGCAGTTTATTCGTTCGGGAGACCCAGTACTTC
many,TRBJ1-2,16,.,TRBV11-2,CASSFNGGRSGDGYTF,TGTGCCAGCAGCTTTAACGGGGGGCGCTCGGGGGATGGCTACACCTTC
few,TRBJ2-4,12,.,TRBV7-9,CASSLGGDIQYF,TGTGCCAGCAGCTTAGGGGGGGACATTCAGTACTTC
many,TRBJ2-5,15,TRBD2,TRBV11-3,CASSLQGLAGETQYF,TGTGCCAGCAGCTTACAAGGACTAGCGGGAGAGACCCAGTACTTC
many,TRBJ1-6,14,.,TRBV20-1,CSARDGTTNSPLHF,TGCAGTGCTAGAGACGGGACCACGAATTCACCCCTCCACTTT
many,TRBJ1-2,14,.,TRBV30,CAWSGGRGNYGYTF,TGTGCCTGGAGTGGGGGTAGGGGCAACTATGGCTACACCTTC